Listed below are T cell receptor beta chains from one sample, sequenced in a study of T cells after yellow fever vaccination. TCRdb itself ran the 5' RACE reads through MiXCR, one entry per CDR3 protein. This table holds 300,000 to 400,000 distinct CDR3 sequences, approximately 12% found once. Sequenced here: CD4+ T cells sorted from PBMCs, sampled 15 days after the yellow fever booster vaccination. The receptors come from a young man who received the YFV17D yellow fever vaccine. Both conserved end residues are part of each CDR3. D genes are given only for firm matches. Clone size appears in some rows only: once, few, many, or a class for an expanded clone.

>NA|TRBJ2-3|TRBV7-2|many
TGTGCCAGCAGTTCAGGTCCAGATACGCAGTATTTT
CASSSGPDTQYF
>TRBD1|TRBJ1-1|TRBV7-9|few
TGTGCCAGCAGCCGAACAGGGGTGGACACTGAAGCTTTCTTT
CASSRTGVDTEAFF
>NA|TRBJ2-5|TRBV5-1|many
TGCGCCAGCAGCTTACCAGGGGAAGAGACCCAGTACTTC
CASSLPGEETQYF
>TRBD2|TRBJ2-5|TRBV10-3|NA
TGTGCCATCATGCAGCCTAGCGGACAAGAGACCCAGTACTTC
CAIMQPSGQETQYF
>NA|TRBJ2-1|TRBV5-1|NA
TGCGCCAGCAGCTTGGCCGCGGGGAGTGAGCAGTTCTTC
CASSLAAGSEQFF
>NA|TRBJ1-2|TRBV4-3|many
TGCGCCAGCAGCCAAGATAGGACGGCTTATGGCTACACCTTC
CASSQDRTAYGYTF
>NA|TRBJ2-1|TRBV5-1|few
TGCGCCAGCAGCTTGGTCAGGGAAGACGATGAGCAGTTCTTC
CASSLVREDDEQFF
>NA|TRBJ1-2|TRBV2|few
TGTGCCAGCAACTTCGGGACAACCTATGGCTACACCTTC
CASNFGTTYGYTF
>NA|TRBJ2-1|TRBV7-7|few
TGTGCTAGCAGCCAGGACAGCCACAATGAGCAGTTCTTC
CASSQDSHNEQFF
>NA|TRBJ1-6|TRBV12-3/TRBV12-4|NA
TGTGCCAGCAGTTCCCGGAGCTCCTATAATTCACCCCTCCACTTT
CASSSRSSYNSPLHF
>NA|TRBJ1-3|TRBV7-9|few
TGTGCCAGCAGCCTAGGTCGTTCCTCTGGAAACACCATATATTTT
CASSLGRSSGNTIYF
>NA|TRBJ2-5|TRBV12-3/TRBV12-4|many
TGTGCCAGCAGTTCCTTGAACAGACAAGAGACCCAGTACTTC
CASSSLNRQETQYF
>NA|TRBJ1-6|TRBV6-5|NA
TGTGCCAGCAGCCGAGACAACGATAATTCACCCCTCCACTTT
CASSRDNDNSPLHF
>TRBD1|TRBJ1-1|TRBV23-1|few
TGCGCCAGCACCCCCCCCAGGGGGCCTATCACTGAAGCTTTCTTT
CASTPPRGPITEAFF
>NA|TRBJ2-1|TRBV7-2|few
TGTGCCAGCAAAAGAGCCCCGTGGGCCACGGGGAATGAGCAGTTCTTC
CASKRAPWATGNEQFF
>NA|TRBJ2-3|TRBV7-2|NA
TGTGCCAGCAGCCAAAGAGGCCCCCTTAGCACAGATACGCAGTATTTT
CASSQRGPLSTDTQYF
>NA|TRBJ2-1|TRBV20-1|NA
TGCAGTGCTAGGCCAGCCGGGGAGCAGTTCTTC
CSARPAGEQFF
>NA|TRBJ2-6|TRBV6-5|many
TGTGCCAGCAGAATTCATTGGGGGGCCTCTGGGGCCAACGTCCTGACTTTC
CASRIHWGASGANVLTF